Listed below are T cell receptor beta chains from one sample, sequenced in a study of blood T cell repertoires in COVID-19. The assay was immunoSEQ multiplex PCR, and TCRdb's table has in-frame clones only and misses some. This sample has about 87,000 clones, with 60% to 80% found just once. The specimen sequenced was peripheral blood. The receptors come from a woman aged 50 to 60 with acute or convalescent COVID-19. The CDR3 runs from the conserved cysteine through the conserved F or W. The D gene is left open where the match is weak. Expanded clones get a size class; other rows say once, few or many, or leave the size out.

>16|few|TRBV29-1|TRBJ2-6|TRBD1
TGCAGCGTGTGGGACAGGGATTTAGCTGGGGCCAACGTCCTGACTTTC
CSVWDRDLAGANVLTF
>15|NA|TRBV7-2|TRBJ2-5|NA
TGTGCCAGCAGCCCAATCCCGGGGTCCGGCGTGATTCAGTACTTC
CASSPIPGSGVIQYF
>12|NA|TRBV30|TRBJ1-1|NA
TGTGCCTGGAGTGTAAAACAGCTTGAAGCTTTCTTT
CAWSVKQLEAFF
>13|NA|TRBV27|TRBJ1-6|NA
TGTGCCAGCAGTAAAGGGAGGTATTCACCCCTCCACTTT
CASSKGRYSPLHF
>15|NA|TRBV27|TRBJ2-3|NA
TGTGCCAGCAGTGAGGGACACCCTAGCACAGATACGCAGTATTTT
CASSEGHPSTDTQYF
>16|NA|TRBV14|TRBJ1-1|TRBD1
TGTGCCAGCAGCCACACAGGGGCAGGCGGGGGGGGTGAAGCTTTCTTT
CASSHTGAGGGGEAFF
>18|NA|TRBV28|TRBJ1-5|TRBD1
TGTGCCAGCAGTTTGGGACCCCAGGGGGGTTATAGCAATCAGCCCCAGCATTTT
CASSLGPQGGYSNQPQHF
>16|NA|TRBV19|TRBJ1-3|NA
TGTGCCAGTAGGACCTCAGGGAACAGCGCTGGAAACACCATATATTTT
CASRTSGNSAGNTIYF
>15|NA|TRBV27|TRBJ1-1|TRBD1
TGTGCCAGCAGTGGTGGGACAGTCGGGTTTACTGAAGCTTTCTTT
CASSGGTVGFTEAFF
>13|once|TRBV19|TRBJ1-2|NA
TGTGCCAGTAAGACGACAAGATCCTATGGCTACACCTTC
CASKTTRSYGYTF
>13|NA|TRBV12-3/TRBV12-4|TRBJ1-2|NA
TGTGCCAGCACCAAAAGAGGTACCTATGGCTACACCTTC
CASTKRGTYGYTF
>13|few|TRBV6-6|TRBJ2-5|NA
TGTGCCAGCAGTTACTCGACAGAAGAGACCCAGTACTTC
CASSYSTEETQYF
>14|NA|TRBV21-1|TRBJ2-1|NA
TGTGCCAGCAGCGGGGGGGGCCGATGCGATGAGCAGTTCTTC
CASSGGGRCDEQFF
>15|few|TRBV7-9|TRBJ2-2|TRBD1
TGTGCCAGCAGCCCCGGACAGGGGGCGTACGGGGAGCTGTTTTTT
CASSPGQGAYGELFF
>15|NA|TRBV4-3|TRBJ1-6|TRBD1
TGCGCCAGCAGCCAAGAGACAGGGCGTAATTCACCCCTCCACTTT
CASSQETGRNSPLHF
>13|NA|TRBV11-3|TRBJ2-7|NA
TGTGCCAGCAGCCGGGGAAGGACCTACGAGCAGTACTTC
CASSRGRTYEQYF
>15|NA|TRBV5-1|TRBJ1-1|TRBD1
TGCGCCAGCAGCTTGGGGACAGGGGGGAACACTGAAGCTTTCTTT
CASSLGTGGNTEAFF
>13|NA|TRBV5-6|TRBJ2-5|TRBD2
TGTGCCAGCGGACTAGCGGGGGCAGAGACCCAGTACTTC
CASGLAGAETQYF
>16|NA|TRBV5-1|TRBJ1-5|NA
TGCGCCAGCAGCTTGGACGGCAGGGGTAGCAATCAGCCCCAGCATTTT
CASSLDGRGSNQPQHF
>17|NA|TRBV21-1|TRBJ2-2|NA
TGTGCCAGCATCCAGGGGGACAGAAAAGAGCGTCCCGGGGAGCTGTTTTTT
CASIQGDRKERPGELFF
>16|NA|TRBV4-2|TRBJ1-4|TRBD1
TGTGCCAGCAGCCAAGACCCGGGACAGGGAAATGAAAAACTGTTTTTT
CASSQDPGQGNEKLFF
>15|NA|TRBV7-9|TRBJ2-2|TRBD2
TGTGCCAGCAGCCCGAGGACTAGGAACACCGGGGAGCTGTTTTTT
CASSPRTRNTGELFF
>16|NA|TRBV28|TRBJ2-3|TRBD2
TGTGCCAGTAGAGGTGGACTAGCGGGGGGCGGGAATACGCAGTATTTT
CASRGGLAGGGNTQYF
>16|NA|TRBV6-5|TRBJ2-1|TRBD2
TGTGCCAGCAGTTTCGCACTAGCGGAAAACTACAATGAGCAGTTCTTC
CASSFALAENYNEQFF
>12|many|TRBV12-3/TRBV12-4|TRBJ1-2|TRBD1
TGTGCCAGCAGCATTGGGACAGCTCGCTACACCTTC
CASSIGTARYTF
>15|NA|TRBV28|TRBJ1-2|NA
TGTGCCAGCAGTTTCGCCAGGGGAGTGGTGGAAGGCTACACCTTC
CASSFARGVVEGYTF
>12|NA|TRBV28|TRBJ1-5|TRBD1
TGTGCCATAGGGACAGGAGGTCAGCCCCAGCATTTT
CAIGTGGQPQHF
>14|NA|TRBV27|TRBJ2-3|TRBD2
TGTGCCAGCAGTTTGCTGGGCGGGGGAGATACGCAGTATTTT
CASSLLGGGDTQYF
>15|NA|TRBV7-8|TRBJ2-7|TRBD2
TGTGCCAGCAGTCTTCCGGGACTAGCGCTCTACGAGCAGTACTTC
CASSLPGLALYEQYF
>14|NA|TRBV11-2|TRBJ2-1|NA
TGTGCCAGCAGCAGCCCTCTCGTGCGCAATGAGCAGTTCTTC
CASSSPLVRNEQFF
>15|NA|TRBV5-6|TRBJ1-1|NA
TGTGCCAGCAGCTCGGACAGTCTAATGAACACTGAAGCTTTCTTT
CASSSDSLMNTEAFF
>13|NA|TRBV12-3/TRBV12-4|TRBJ1-1|NA
TGTGCCAGCACCGCACCAGGGAGGAATGAAGCTTTCTTT
CASTAPGRNEAFF
>13|few|TRBV27|TRBJ1-1|TRBD1
TGTGCCAGCAGCCTCAGGGGGCGCATTGAAGCTTTCTTT
CASSLRGRIEAFF
>14|NA|TRBV27|TRBJ2-1|NA
TGTGCCAGCAGTTTAGCATGGGACTCCAATGAGCAGTTCTTC
CASSLAWDSNEQFF
>15|NA|TRBV5-6|TRBJ2-5|NA
TGTGCCAGCAGCTTGGGAGGAGATCTAAAAGAGACCCAGTACTTC
CASSLGGDLKETQYF
>14|NA|TRBV5-1|TRBJ1-2|TRBD1
TGCGCCAGCAGACCGGGACAGGGAGCCTATGGCTACACCTTC
CASRPGQGAYGYTF
>16|NA|TRBV4-3|TRBJ1-6|TRBD1
TGCGCCAGCAGCCAAGATGGGACAGGAGCTAATTCACCCCTCCACTTT
CASSQDGTGANSPLHF
>15|NA|TRBV5-4|TRBJ2-5|TRBD2
TGTGCCAGCAGCCCAGGACTAGCAGTTCAAGAGACCCAGTACTTC
CASSPGLAVQETQYF
>15|NA|TRBV5-5|TRBJ2-1|TRBD2
TGTGCCAGCAGACTAAGCGGGGGGTCTTACAATGAGCAGTTCTTC
CASRLSGGSYNEQFF
>14|NA|TRBV7-8|TRBJ1-5|NA
TGTGCCAGCCGCCTAGGTGCGAGCAATCAGCCCCAGCATTTT
CASRLGASNQPQHF
>14|NA|TRBV7-9|TRBJ2-1|TRBD1
TGTGCCAGCTTGACAGACAGGGGGCATCATGAGCAGTTCTTC
CASLTDRGHHEQFF
>17|NA|TRBV5-1|TRBJ2-7|TRBD1
TGCGCCAGCAGCTCAAGCCTGACGGGACAGGGTCTCGACGAGCAGTACTTC
CASSSSLTGQGLDEQYF
>14|NA|TRBV2|TRBJ1-1|NA
TGTGCCAGCATCCCATACTCGGGGAACACTGAAGCTTTCTTT
CASIPYSGNTEAFF
>17|NA|TRBV15|TRBJ2-6|NA
TGTGCCACCAGCAGAGATCCTGGTAGCTCTGGGGCCAACGTCCTGACTTTC
CATSRDPGSSGANVLTF
>13|NA|TRBV18|TRBJ1-5|NA
TGTGCCAGCTCACAGGAGTTCGGGCAGCCCCAGCATTTT
CASSQEFGQPQHF
>13|NA|TRBV28|TRBJ1-2|TRBD1
TGTGCCAGCAGTGAGGGACAGGGGTTGGGCTACACCTTC
CASSEGQGLGYTF
>15|few|TRBV6-5|TRBJ2-1|TRBD2
TGTGCCAGCACTACCCCGCGACTAGCGGGTCCCCAGCAGTTCTTC
CASTTPRLAGPQQFF